The rows below give T cell receptor beta chains drawn from one sample of a study of cytomegalovirus exposure and HLA in healthy donors. Clones were sequenced by immunoSEQ multiplex PCR, and TCRdb holds only the in-frame ones, with some missing. Of more than 95,000 clones in the sample, about four fifths were seen once. Sequencing used PBMCs. The receptors were gathered from a young woman in good health and CMV-seronegative. Both conserved end residues are part of each CDR3.

TRBV27	TRBJ2-7	CASSPSLAGPTYEQYF
TRBV5-1	TRBJ2-1	CASSGVSPREAEQFF
TRBV2	TRBJ2-7	CASSAGLSYEQYF
TRBV5-1	TRBJ2-3	CASKVSASGGLTDTQYF
TRBV28	TRBJ1-1	CASSVVDRRTEAFF
TRBV28	TRBJ1-5	CASSFEGKSNQPQHF
TRBV5-4	TRBJ2-5	CASSGGLEQETQYF
TRBV6-1	TRBJ2-1	CATLSGGDFNEQFF
TRBV7-9	TRBJ2-5	CASSYRRLAGEQETQYF
TRBV25-1	TRBJ1-6	CASSGDQGLYNSPLHF
TRBV6-1	TRBJ1-6	CASIRVGSPLHF
TRBV6-4	TRBJ2-7	CASASGAGVGVQYF
TRBV6-6	TRBJ1-2	CASSQGRNYGYTF
TRBV5-8	TRBJ2-7	CASSGTTGTVYEQYF
TRBV6-1	TRBJ2-7	CASSEAFWRGTGGNEQYF
TRBV19	TRBJ1-1	CASSKRDGLFGAEAFF
TRBV14	TRBJ1-1	CASSQDSVGPDYYTEAFF
TRBV15	TRBJ1-6	CATSREARDSPLHF
TRBV5-1	TRBJ1-1	CASSLVGTNTEAFF
TRBV5-1	TRBJ2-3	CASSPDTLTDTQYF
TRBV6-5	TRBJ2-7	CASSTGGQVYF
TRBV7-7	TRBJ1-1	CASSLGWDSTAFF
TRBV7-9	TRBJ1-6	CASSLSQGFGSPLHF
TRBV11-2	TRBJ1-3	CASSFPRQGDLSGNTIYF
TRBV6-5	TRBJ2-1	CASSYSDREYNEQFF
TRBV2	TRBJ1-2	CASSTDWGLWSGGYTF
TRBV7-9	TRBJ2-1	CASSLAWSDNEQFF
TRBV29-1	TRBJ1-5	CSVGGTGDQPQHF
TRBV30	TRBJ1-1	CAWRAYNRGGTEAFF
TRBV5-1	TRBJ1-5	CASSAEPSGLSNQPQHF
TRBV27	TRBJ1-1	CASSLGPAGRNTEAFF
TRBV5-4	TRBJ1-1	CASRHPTGENTEAFF
TRBV7-9	TRBJ1-6	CASSRGTENSPLHF